These 27 T cell receptor beta chains originate from one sample sequenced in a study of control samples from healthy donors and cancer patients. Assay: immunoSEQ multiplex PCR; the TCRdb copy retains only in-frame clones and omits some. The sample lists 75,000 to 95,000 clones; over 75% were seen once. The specimen was blood. The receptors shown here come from a woman aged 50 to 60 in good health.

The rearrangement links TRBV6-5 to TRBJ2-7; no reliable D call. V lost 9 bases, J lost 3 bases, and 15 bases lay in between. Germline CDR1 reads MNHEY; CDR2 reads SVGAGI. There are 13 residues in the CDR3. In nucleotides, the CDR3 is TGTGCCAGTTATGGGTGGACGAGCTACGAGCAGTACTTC. It yields the protein CASYGWTSYEQYF.

The V gene is TRBV12-5, the J gene TRBJ2-4; D not certain. This CDR3 has 14 residues. V gave up 5 bases and J gave up 0 bases, with 8 bases separating them. CDR1 and CDR2 (germline): LGHNT, FRNRAP. The CDR3 nucleotides read TGTGCTAGTGGTCCACCAATAGCCAAAAACATTCAGTACTTC. Residues: CASGPPIAKNIQYF.

The gene calls are TRBV11-2 and TRBJ2-1, with D unclear. CDR1 is SGHAT, CDR2 FQNNGV, per germline. The CDR3 extends over 14 amino acids. Between the trimmed V and J ends, which lost 5 bases and 1 base, there was a span of 9 bases. The CDR3 DNA reads TGTGCCAGCAGCGTGGCACTTTCCTACAATGAGCAGTTCTTC. Translation: CASSVALSYNEQFF.

The chain has TRBV4-1 and TRBJ2-3; 8 bases align to TRBD2. This CDR3 is 16 amino acids long. Germline V lookup: CDR1 MGHRA, CDR2 YSYEKL. Trimming at V came to 1 base and at J to 4 bases, leaving 7 bases not matched to a gene. In DNA form, the CDR3 reads TGCGCCAGCAGCCAAGCGGTCGGGGGGGCCGCAGATACGCAGTATTTT. Translated: CASSQAVGGAADTQYF.

This clone was picked up one time. The chain has TRBV5-4 and TRBJ2-2; D is possibly TRBD1 (6 bases). V lost 0 bases and J lost 7, with 13 bases in between. This CDR3 region has 15 residues. Germline lookup yields CDR1 SGHNT and CDR2 YYREEE (reference sequence). The DNA of the CDR3 is TGTGCCAGCAGCTTGGGTAGGGGGAGAGGCGGGGAGCTGTTTTTT. Translation: CASSLGRGRGGELFF.

The chain employs TRBV24-1 and TRBJ2-3; 8 nucleotides match TRBD2. This CDR3 contains 15 residues. V lost 3 bases, J lost 5 bases, and 6 bases stayed unmatched. The germline V gene has CDR1 KGHDR and CDR2 SFDVKD. CDR3 sequence (DNA): TGTGCCACCAGTGATACAGCGGGGGTGGGAGATACGCAGTATTTT. This gives the protein CATSDTAGVGDTQYF.

The chain uses TRBV10-3 and TRBJ2-3; 7 nucleotides agree with TRBD1. The V and J ends lost 8 bases and 0 bases, in that order; junction bases with no gene match: 5. Germline lookup yields CDR1 ENHRY and CDR2 SYGVKD. The CDR3 loop spans 14 amino acids. The CDR3 sequence is CAIGQEASTDTQYF. CDR3 DNA: TGTGCCATCGGACAGGAGGCTAGCACAGATACGCAGTATTTT.

The chain couples TRBV3-1 (or the pseudogene TRBV3-2) to TRBJ1-1, with a weak D call TRBD1 (5 bases). The germline V and J ends were trimmed by 1 base and 10 bases, with 10 bases remaining between them. Per the germline V gene, CDR1 is LGHDT and CDR2 is YNNKEL (reference sequence). The CDR3 is 12 residues long. The CDR3 protein is CASSQGRGAAFF. Here the CDR3 DNA reads TGTGCCAGCAGCCAAGGTAGGGGTGCAGCTTTCTTT.

The chain carries TRBV5-1 and TRBJ1-2, with D perhaps TRBD1 (5 bases). Trimming took 7 bases from V and 5 from J, leaving 21 bases between them. CDR1 and CDR2 from the germline V gene are SGHRS and YFSETQ. The CDR3 totals 15 residues. The CDR3 here is CASRTVSLGGYGYTF. The CDR3 DNA reads as TGCGCCAGCCGAACTGTCAGTTTGGGGGGATATGGCTACACCTTC.

The rearrangement uses TRBV27 and TRBJ2-7, with 7 bases matching TRBD1. The CDR3 runs to 14 residues. Per the germline V gene, CDR1 is MNHEY and CDR2 is SMNVEV (reference sequence). Trimming cost V 3 bases and J 1 base; bases outside gene matches: 3. The CDR3 region is CASSFGDRSYEQYF. DNA for the CDR3: TGTGCCAGCAGTTTTGGGGACAGATCCTACGAGCAGTACTTC.

Of note for this clone: Other DNA sequences in the same sample also yield this CDR3. The chain has TRBV2 and TRBJ1-2; no definite D call. This CDR3 is built from 11 residues. Per the germline V gene, CDR1 is SNHLY and CDR2 is FYNNEI. The V end was cut by 6 bases, the J end by 4 bases, with 6 bases between. CDR3 sequence reads: CASRASYGYTF. CDR3 coding DNA: TGTGCCAGCAGGGCAAGCTATGGCTACACCTTC.

The chain uses TRBV6-5 and TRBJ2-1, with TRBD2 matching 10 bases. The CDR3 contains 14 residues. Germline loops: CDR1 MNHEY, CDR2 SVGAGI. V lost 10 bases to trimming and J lost 6 bases; unmatched junction nucleotides: 9. The CDR3 nucleotides are TGTGCCATTACAGGACTAGCGGTTTTCAATGAGCAGTTCTTC. Its translation is CAITGLAVFNEQFF.

This clone was recorded only once. The chain employs TRBV9 and TRBJ2-2; no definite D call. CDR1 and CDR2 (germline): SGDLS, YYNGEE. The length of the CDR3 is 13 residues. V was cut by 0 bases and J by 6 bases, with 6 bases left in between. The DNA of the CDR3 is TGTGCCAGCAGCGTAGTTGCATCCGGGGAGCTGTTTTTT. Protein: CASSVVASGELFF.

This chain connects TRBV12-3 or TRBV12-4 to TRBJ1-5; 8 positions agree with TRBD1. The CDR3 covers 13 residues. V was clipped by 7 bases and J by 6 bases; unmatched bases: 5. The CDR3 DNA follows: TGTGCCAGCACAGGGGGCGAAGGTCAGCCCCAGCATTTT. Translating it yields CASTGGEGQPQHF.

V is TRBV6-5 and J is TRBJ2-7; the D gene is possibly TRBD2 (5 bases). Germline V gene sequence: CDR1 MNHEY, CDR2 SVGAGI. The ends were cut back, 2 bases at V and 3 bases at J, with 11 bases in the middle. The length of the CDR3 is 14 residues. The CDR3 bases are TGTGCCAGCAGTTACGGGAGAAAGAACTACGAGCAGTACTTC. This codes for CASSYGRKNYEQYF.

This clone was detected once. The chain is built from TRBV5-4 and TRBJ2-3, with D hard to call. The CDR3 is 13 residues long. Trimming pared 3 bases from V and 3 bases from J, leaving 8 bases between. The germline CDR1 and CDR2 sequences are SGHNT and YYREEE (reference sequence). The CDR3 protein is CASSSTETDTQYF. The CDR3 coding sequence is TGTGCCAGCAGCTCAACAGAGACAGATACGCAGTATTTT.

The chain combines TRBV18 with TRBJ2-3; 10 bases fit TRBD1. The junction had 5 bases not matched to a gene; V was cut back by 6 bases and J by 2 bases. CDR1 is KGHSH and CDR2 is LQKENI in the germline V gene. This CDR3 has 15 amino acids. The CDR3 DNA reads TGTGCCAGCTCCATGGGACAGGGGTACACAGATACGCAGTATTTT. This gives the protein CASSMGQGYTDTQYF.

The chain joins TRBV20-1 to TRBJ1-1; the D is unclear. Trimming removed 3 bases from V and 5 bases from J, with 13 bases in between. The V gene's germline CDR1 is DFQATT and CDR2 SNEGSKA (reference sequence). The CDR3 has 13 residues. CDR3 in DNA: TGCAGTGCTAGTCGGGGTTATGGTACTGAAGCTTTCTTT. Its protein is CSASRGYGTEAFF.

The count of this clone is one. The V call is TRBV5-1, the J call TRBJ2-3; TRBD2 agrees at 12 bases. The CDR3 consists of 16 residues. Looked up from germline, CDR1 is SGHRS and CDR2 is YFSETQ. J lost 5 bases, V lost 0 bases, and 4 bases had no gene match. In nucleotides, the CDR3 is TGCGCCAGCAGCTTGGGCCTAGCGGGGGGGAAAGATACGCAGTATTTT. This translates into CASSLGLAGGKDTQYF.

The chain joins TRBV3-1 (or the pseudogene TRBV3-2) to TRBJ2-7, with D maybe TRBD2 (5 bases). CDR3 size: 13 residues. The germline CDR1 and CDR2 sequences are LGHDT and YNNKEL (reference sequence). With 1 base removed from V and 5 bases from J, the gap between germline ends came to 9 bases. The CDR3 nucleotides are TGTGCCAGCAGCCAAGTGGCCGGGGACGAGCAGTACTTC. Protein: CASSQVAGDEQYF.

The CDR3 nucleotides read TGTGCCAGCGGTTCCGGGGGGGAGGGATACGAGCAGTACTTC. Amino acids: CASGSGGEGYEQYF. The rearrangement joins TRBV6-5 to TRBJ2-7; 8 bases match TRBD2. V lost 8 bases to trimming and J lost 4 bases; unmatched junction nucleotides: 10. The CDR3 sequence is 14 residues long. Germline V gene lookup returns CDR1 MNHEY and CDR2 SVGAGI.

The rearrangement uses TRBV10-2 and TRBJ2-1; D possibly corresponds to TRBD2 (5 bases). CDR1 and CDR2 (germline): WSHSY, SAAADI. V lost 0 bases and J lost 6, with 9 bases in between. This CDR3 comprises 14 residues. The CDR3 DNA is TGCGCCAGCAGTGAGTCAGGACTTCTCAATGAGCAGTTCTTC. Protein: CASSESGLLNEQFF.

The V and J genes are TRBV2 and TRBJ1-3; D is ambiguous. Germline CDR1 is SNHLY and CDR2 is FYNNEI. The germline V and J ends were trimmed by 3 bases and 6 bases, with 12 bases remaining between them. This CDR3 region has 14 residues. CDR3 in amino acids: CASSETLTVNTIYF. The DNA of the CDR3 is TGTGCCAGCAGTGAGACTCTCACAGTAAACACCATATATTTT. Full variable domain (missing parts from reference TRBV2 and TRBJ1-3): EPEVTQTPSHQVTQMGQEVILRCVPISNHLYFYWYRQILGQKVEFLVSFYNNEISEKSEIFDDQFSVERPDGSNFTLKIRSTKLEDSAMYFCASSETLTVNTIYFGEGSWLTVV.

V usage is TRBV29-1 and J usage is TRBJ1-2; 7 nucleotides match TRBD1. This CDR3 contains 12 residues. Germline V gene sequence: CDR1 SQVTM, CDR2 ANQGSEA. Trimming cost V 6 bases and J 1 base; bases outside gene matches: 2. CDR3 residues: CSVWDSNYGYTF. CDR3 in DNA: TGCAGCGTCTGGGACAGTAACTATGGCTACACCTTC.

The rearrangement uses TRBV15 and TRBJ1-3; TRBD1 aligns across 7 bases. The CDR3 length is 16 residues. Trimming removed 3 bases from V and 0 bases from J; junction bases left unmatched: 5. CDR1 and CDR2 from the germline V gene are LNHNV and YYDKDF (reference sequence). The CDR3 nucleotides are TGTGCCACCAGCAGTAAGGACAGGAACTCTGGAAACACCATATATTTT. Its translation: CATSSKDRNSGNTIYF.

The gene calls are TRBV12-3 or TRBV12-4 and TRBJ2-1, with 8 positions matching TRBD2. The CDR3 runs 13 residues. V lost 6 bases and J lost 5; bases outside the gene matches: 3. CDR3 region: CASSISGDNEQFF. In DNA, the CDR3 is TGTGCCAGCAGCATTAGCGGGGACAATGAGCAGTTCTTC.

The CDR3 loop is CASSQEGRGAEAFF. In nucleotides, the CDR3 is TGTGCCAGCAGCCAAGAGGGAAGGGGAGCTGAAGCTTTCTTT. The chain has TRBV14 and TRBJ1-1, with D perhaps TRBD1 (5 bases). Germline-derived CDR1 and CDR2 are SGHDN and FVKESK. V dropped 0 bases and J dropped 6 bases, with 11 bases sitting between them. The CDR3 totals 14 residues.